This T cell receptor (beta chain) was identified during a study of cytomegalovirus exposure and HLA in healthy donors. Study-wide points: Roughly 170 TCR beta chains were listed as cytomegalovirus-associated.

Concerning this clone itself: Its antigen is not known.

PCR amplification relied on 60 Vbeta primers (plus 13 Jbeta primers). This table comes from immunoSEQ multiplex PCR, and its TCRdb copy is limited to in-frame clones, with some not included. The data contain roughly 50,000 clones, 82% of them seen just once; the ten biggest clones take up 2.5% to 3.5%. Germline lookup yields CDR1 SEHNR and CDR2 FQNEAQ (reference sequence). The trim removed 4 bases at V and 7 bases at J, leaving 16 bases unmatched. CDR3 length equals 18 residues. This sequence joins TRBV7-9 and TRBJ2-2; 9 nucleotides line up with TRBD2. The sequencing input was PBMCs. The receptor was isolated from a woman aged 18-35 years in good health and CMV-seronegative. The CDR3 region has the DNA TGTGCCAGCAGCTCCGCTTTATCGGCGGGAGGGCCGAGCGGGGAGCTGTTTTTT. Protein: CASSSALSAGGPSGELFF.